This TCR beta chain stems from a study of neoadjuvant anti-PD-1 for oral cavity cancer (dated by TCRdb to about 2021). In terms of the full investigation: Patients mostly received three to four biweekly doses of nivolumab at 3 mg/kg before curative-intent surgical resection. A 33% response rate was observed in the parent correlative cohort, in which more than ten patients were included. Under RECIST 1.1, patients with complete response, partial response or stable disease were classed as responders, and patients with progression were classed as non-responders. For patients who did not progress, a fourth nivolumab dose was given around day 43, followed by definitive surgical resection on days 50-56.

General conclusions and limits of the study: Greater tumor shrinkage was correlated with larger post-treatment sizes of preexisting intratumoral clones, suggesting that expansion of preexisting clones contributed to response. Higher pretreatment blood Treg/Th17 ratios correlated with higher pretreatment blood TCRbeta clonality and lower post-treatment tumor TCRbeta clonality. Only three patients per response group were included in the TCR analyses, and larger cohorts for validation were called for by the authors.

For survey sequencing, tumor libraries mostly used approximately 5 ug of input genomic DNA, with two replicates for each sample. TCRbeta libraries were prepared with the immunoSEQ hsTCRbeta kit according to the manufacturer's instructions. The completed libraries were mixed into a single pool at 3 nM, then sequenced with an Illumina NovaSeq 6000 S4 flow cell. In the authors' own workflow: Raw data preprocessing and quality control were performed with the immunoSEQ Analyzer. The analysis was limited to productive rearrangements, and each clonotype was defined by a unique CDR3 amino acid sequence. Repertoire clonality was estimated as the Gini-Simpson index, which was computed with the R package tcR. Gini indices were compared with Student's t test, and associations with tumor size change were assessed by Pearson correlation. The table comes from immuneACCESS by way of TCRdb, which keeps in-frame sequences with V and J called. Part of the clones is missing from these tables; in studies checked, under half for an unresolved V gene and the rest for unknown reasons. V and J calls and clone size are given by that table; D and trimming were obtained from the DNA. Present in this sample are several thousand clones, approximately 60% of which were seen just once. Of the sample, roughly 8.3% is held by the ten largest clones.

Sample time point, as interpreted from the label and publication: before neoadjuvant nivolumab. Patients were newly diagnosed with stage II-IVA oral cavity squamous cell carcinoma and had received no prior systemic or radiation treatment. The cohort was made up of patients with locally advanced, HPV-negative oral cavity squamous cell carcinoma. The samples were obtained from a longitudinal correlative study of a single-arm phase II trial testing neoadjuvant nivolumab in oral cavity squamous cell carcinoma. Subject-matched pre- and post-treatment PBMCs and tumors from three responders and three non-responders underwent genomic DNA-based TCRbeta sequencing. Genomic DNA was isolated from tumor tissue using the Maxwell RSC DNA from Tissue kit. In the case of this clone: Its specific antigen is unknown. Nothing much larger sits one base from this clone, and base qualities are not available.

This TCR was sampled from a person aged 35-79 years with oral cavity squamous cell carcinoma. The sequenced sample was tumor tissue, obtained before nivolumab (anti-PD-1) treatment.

The encoded CDR3 is CASSPGRIGFGYTF. Here is the DNA: TGTGCCAGCAGTCCAGGGAGAATCGGCTTCGGCTACACCTTC. The rearranged chain carries TRBV5-6 and TRBJ1-2, and possibly TRBD1, on 5 matching bases. CDR1 and CDR2 were assigned from the germline V gene as SGHDT and YYEEEE. From its cysteine to its phenylalanine, the CDR3 spans 14 amino acids. Of the read, only the CDR3 DNA is kept; its 42 bases are in frame from base 1. Deletion took 5 bases off V and 8 bases off J, with a span of 19 bases between the germline ends.